The 17 T cell receptor beta chains in this list originate from one sample, sequenced in a study of blood T cell repertoires in COVID-19. TCRdb keeps only in-frame clones here, not all; method: immunoSEQ multiplex PCR. The sample shows some 130,000 clones, under 80% of them seen only once. The specimen was peripheral blood. The receptors here all came from a man older than 75 with acute or convalescent COVID-19.

The chain employs TRBV7-2 and TRBJ2-3, with D possibly being TRBD2 (5 bases). V was shortened by 2 bases and J by 0 bases, with 12 bases between the two germline ends. This CDR3 is 16 amino acids long. The germline CDR1 and CDR2 sequences are SGHTA and FQGNSA. The CDR3 here is CASSLNGIASTDTQYF. Here the CDR3 DNA reads TGTGCCAGCAGCTTAAACGGGATAGCTAGCACAGATACGCAGTATTTT.

The chain uses TRBV28 and TRBJ1-1; 7 positions agree with TRBD1. Germline assignment: CDR1 MDHEN and CDR2 SYDVKM. The CDR3 extends over 14 amino acids. V was pared by 3 bases and J by 8 bases, with 9 bases of the junction left unmatched. CDR3 sequence (DNA): TGTGCCAGCAGTTTGAAGGGGGCACGGTGGGAAGCTTTCTTT. Amino acid sequence: CASSLKGARWEAFF. Combining the CDR3 with reference TRBV28 and TRBJ1-1 gives the whole variable domain DVKVTQSSRYLVKRTGEKVFLECVQDMDHENMFWYRQDPGLGLRLIYFSYDVKMKEKGDIPEGYSVSREKKERFSLILESASTNQTSMYLCASSLKGARWEAFFGQGTRLTVV.

The chain has TRBV7-3 and TRBJ1-2; 10 nucleotides agree with TRBD1. V lost 4 bases to trimming and J lost 7 bases; unmatched junction nucleotides: 6. CDR1 is SGHTA, CDR2 FQGTGA, per germline. The CDR3 is 14 residues long. The CDR3 region is CASSSQGQGSGYTF. CDR3 DNA: TGTGCCAGCAGCTCCCAGGGACAGGGGAGTGGCTACACCTTC.

The rearrangement links TRBV7-9 to TRBJ1-4; 9 bases map to TRBD1. Germline V lookup: CDR1 SEHNR, CDR2 FQNEAQ (reference sequence). The CDR3 length is 15 residues. V gave up 4 bases and J gave up 7 bases; unmatched junction bases: 7. The CDR3 region is CASSYGQGSSEKLFF. CDR3 sequence (DNA): TGTGCCAGCAGCTACGGACAGGGGTCATCTGAAAAACTGTTTTTT. The full variable domain, completed using reference TRBV7-9 and TRBJ1-4, is DTGVSQNPRHKITKRGQNVTFRCDPISEHNRLYWYRQTLGQGPEFLTYFQNEAQLEKSRLLSDRFSAERPKGSFSTLEIQRTEQGDSAMYLCASSYGQGSSEKLFFGSGTQLSVL.

Here the CDR3 reads CASSLEPYGYTF. The CDR3 DNA is TGCGCCAGCAGCTTGGAGCCCTATGGCTACACCTTC. The V gene is TRBV5-1, the J gene TRBJ1-2; D is ambiguous. Trimming cost V 0 bases and J 4 bases, with 4 bases left between them. Looked up from germline, CDR1 is SGHRS and CDR2 is YFSETQ. CDR3 length: 12 amino acids.

This clone was counted many times. V and J are TRBV7-2 and TRBJ2-7; 11 nucleotides align to TRBD2. This CDR3 contains 14 residues. V lost 3 bases to trimming and J lost 7 bases; unmatched junction nucleotides: 5. CDR1 and CDR2 (germline): SGHTA, FQGNSA. In DNA, the CDR3 is TGTGCCAGCAGCTTTAGCGGGGGGGCTTATGAGCAGTACTTC. It is translated as CASSFSGGAYEQYF.

The chain couples TRBV5-6 to TRBJ2-7; 7 positions agree with TRBD1. Germline-derived CDR1 and CDR2 are SGHDT and YYEEEE. Trimming at V came to 3 bases and at J to 3 bases, leaving 12 bases not matched to a gene. This CDR3 comprises 16 residues. In nucleotides, the CDR3 is TGTGCCAGCAGCTGGGGACCGAGGACAGGTAACTACGAGCAGTACTTC. Its translation: CASSWGPRTGNYEQYF.

The rearrangement links TRBV19 to TRBJ1-5; D might be TRBD1 (6 bases). The germline V and J ends were trimmed by 1 base and 1 base, with 11 bases remaining between them. The CDR3 contains 16 residues. CDR1 and CDR2 (germline): LNHDA, SQIVND (reference sequence). The CDR3 loop is CASSIVARGSNQPQHF. DNA of the CDR3: TGTGCCAGTAGTATAGTGGCCAGGGGAAGCAATCAGCCCCAGCATTTT.

The chain has TRBV6-2 or TRBV6-3 and TRBJ2-5, with D unresolved. Germline CDR1 is MNHEY and CDR2 is SVGEGT. V shed 6 bases and J shed 5 bases, with 10 bases lying between them. The CDR3 runs 12 residues. The CDR3 sequence: CASSPQWETQYF. The DNA for the CDR3 is TGTGCCAGCAGCCCCCAGTGGGAGACCCAGTACTTC.

This clone appeared a single time. This sequence joins TRBV10-2 and TRBJ1-5, with D possibly matching TRBD1 (5 bases). Trimming pared 2 bases from V and 6 bases from J, leaving 11 bases between. Germline V CDR1 and CDR2: WSHSY, SAAADI. This CDR3 has 14 amino acids. The CDR3 spells CASSEGGVGQPQHF. The DNA for the CDR3 is TGCGCCAGCAGTGAGGGGGGGGTGGGTCAGCCCCAGCATTTT.

V gene TRBV10-3 combines with J gene TRBJ2-6; no clear D gene. The CDR3 is 15 residues long. V was shortened by 3 bases and J by 3 bases, with 9 bases between the two germline ends. Per germline, CDR1 ENHRY and CDR2 SYGVKD. The CDR3 is CAISEGVGGANVLTF. Here the CDR3 DNA reads TGTGCCATCAGTGAAGGAGTAGGTGGGGCCAACGTCCTGACTTTC.

DNA of the CDR3: TGTGCCAGCAGCGAACGGACAGGGATGAACACTGAAGCTTTCTTT. Its translation is CASSERTGMNTEAFF. The genes are TRBV3-1 (or the pseudogene TRBV3-2) and TRBJ1-1; the match to TRBD1 covers 8 bases. The CDR3 has 15 residues. The germline CDR1 and CDR2 sequences are LGHDT and YNNKEL (reference sequence). The J segment lost 0 bases and the V segment lost 5 bases, leaving 5 bases of the junction unmatched.

V gene TRBV5-1 combines with J gene TRBJ2-1; 10 positions match TRBD1. This CDR3 is built from 16 residues. Germline CDR1 is SGHRS and CDR2 is YFSETQ. V lost 2 bases and J lost 4; bases outside the gene matches: 6. CDR3 sequence reads: CASSFRGQGLYNEQFF. DNA of the CDR3: TGCGCCAGCAGCTTTCGGGGACAGGGGCTTTACAATGAGCAGTTCTTC.

The J gene is TRBJ2-5, the V gene TRBV7-2, with TRBD2 matching 8 bases. The CDR3 sequence is 14 residues long. Germline V gene data show CDR1 as SGHTA and CDR2 as FQGNSA. The ends lost 6 bases at V and 5 bases at J; junction bases unmatched: 8. In DNA form, the CDR3 reads TGTGCCAGCAGTCCCGGACTAGCCGGGGAGACCCAGTACTTC. Its translation: CASSPGLAGETQYF.

The V gene is TRBV5-6, the J gene TRBJ2-3, with 8 bases fitting TRBD2. With V trimmed by 4 bases and J by 5 bases, 6 bases remained unmatched. The V gene's germline CDR1 is SGHDT and CDR2 YYEEEE. This CDR3 spans 14 amino acids. DNA for the CDR3: TGTGCCAGCAGCCCCGGGGGGGCAGGAGATACGCAGTATTTT. As protein: CASSPGGAGDTQYF.

V usage is TRBV7-2 and J usage is TRBJ2-1; 8 bases map to TRBD2. The CDR3 totals 16 residues. Unmatched junction bases numbered 11, after V lost 2 bases and J lost 8 bases. Per germline, CDR1 SGHTA and CDR2 FQGNSA. The CDR3 loop reads CASSLRSQRGMDEQFF. The CDR3, as DNA: TGTGCCAGCAGCTTAAGGTCACAGCGGGGGATGGATGAGCAGTTCTTC.

CDR3 sequence: CASSLGTGGTEAFF. The CDR3 nucleotides read TGCGCCAGCAGCCTCGGGACAGGGGGCACTGAAGCTTTCTTT. The rearrangement uses TRBV4-3 and TRBJ1-1, with TRBD1 matching over 11 bases. The CDR3 is 14 residues long. V lost 4 bases and J lost 4; bases outside the gene matches: 2. Germline CDR1 reads LGHNA; CDR2 reads YSLEER.